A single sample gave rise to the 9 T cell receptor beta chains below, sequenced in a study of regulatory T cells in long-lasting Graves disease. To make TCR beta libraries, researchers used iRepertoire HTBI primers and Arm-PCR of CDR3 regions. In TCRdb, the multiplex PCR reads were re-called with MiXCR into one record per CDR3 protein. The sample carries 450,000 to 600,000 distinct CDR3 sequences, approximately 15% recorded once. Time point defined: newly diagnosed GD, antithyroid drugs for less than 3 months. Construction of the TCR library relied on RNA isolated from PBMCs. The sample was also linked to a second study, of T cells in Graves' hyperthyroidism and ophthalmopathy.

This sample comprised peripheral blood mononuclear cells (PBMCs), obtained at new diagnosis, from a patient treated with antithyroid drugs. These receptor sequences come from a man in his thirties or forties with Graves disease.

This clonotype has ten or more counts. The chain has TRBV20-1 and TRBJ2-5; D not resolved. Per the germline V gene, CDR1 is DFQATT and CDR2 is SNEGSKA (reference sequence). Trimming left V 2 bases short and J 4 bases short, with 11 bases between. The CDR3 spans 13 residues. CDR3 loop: CSARRRFGETQYF. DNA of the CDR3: TGCAGTGCTAGACGCAGGTTCGGAGAGACCCAGTACTTC.

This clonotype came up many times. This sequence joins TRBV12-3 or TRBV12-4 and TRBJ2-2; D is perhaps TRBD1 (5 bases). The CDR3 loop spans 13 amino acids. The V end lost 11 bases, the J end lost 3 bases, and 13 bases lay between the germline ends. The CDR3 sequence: CAWQGSYTGELFF. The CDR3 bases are TGTGCCTGGCAGGGATCCTACACCGGGGAGCTGTTTTTT.

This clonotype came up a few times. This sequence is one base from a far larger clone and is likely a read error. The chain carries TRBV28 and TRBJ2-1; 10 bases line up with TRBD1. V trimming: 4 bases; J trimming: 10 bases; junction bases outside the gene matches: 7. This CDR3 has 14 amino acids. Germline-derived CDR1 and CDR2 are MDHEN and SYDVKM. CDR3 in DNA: TGTGCCAGCAGTTCCTCCGGGACAGGGGACGAGCAGTTCTTC. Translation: CASSSSGTGDEQFF. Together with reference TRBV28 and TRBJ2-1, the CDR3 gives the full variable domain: DVKVTQSSRYLVKRTGEKVFLECVQDMDHENMFWYRQDPGLGLRLIYFSYDVKMKEKGDIPEGYSVSREKKERFSLILESASTNQTSMYLCASSSSGTGDEQFFGPGTRLTVL.

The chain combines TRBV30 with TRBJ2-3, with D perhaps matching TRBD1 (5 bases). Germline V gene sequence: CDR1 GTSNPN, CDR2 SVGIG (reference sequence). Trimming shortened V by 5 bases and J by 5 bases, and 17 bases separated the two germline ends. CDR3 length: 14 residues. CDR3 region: CAWGFGADGDTQYF. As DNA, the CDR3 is TGTGCCTGGGGATTTGGGGCGGATGGAGATACGCAGTATTTT.

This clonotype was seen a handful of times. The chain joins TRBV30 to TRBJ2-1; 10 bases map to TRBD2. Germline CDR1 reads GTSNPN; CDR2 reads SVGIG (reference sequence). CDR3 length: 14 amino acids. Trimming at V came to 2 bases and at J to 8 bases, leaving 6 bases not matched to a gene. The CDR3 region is CAWSRASGSDEQFF. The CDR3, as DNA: TGTGCCTGGAGTCGTGCTAGCGGGAGCGATGAGCAGTTCTTC.

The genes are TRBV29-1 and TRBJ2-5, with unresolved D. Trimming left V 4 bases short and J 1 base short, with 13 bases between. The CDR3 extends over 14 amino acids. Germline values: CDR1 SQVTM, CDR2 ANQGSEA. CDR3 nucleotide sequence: TGCAGCGTTGCCCTTGGTTCTACCCAAGAGACCCAGTACTTC. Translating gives CSVALGSTQETQYF. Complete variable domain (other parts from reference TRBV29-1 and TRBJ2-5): SAVISQKPSRDICQRGTSLTIQCQVDSQVTMMFWYRQQPGQSLTLIATANQGSEATYESGFVIDKFPISRPNLTFSTLTVSNMSPEDSSIYLCSVALGSTQETQYFGPGTRLLVL.

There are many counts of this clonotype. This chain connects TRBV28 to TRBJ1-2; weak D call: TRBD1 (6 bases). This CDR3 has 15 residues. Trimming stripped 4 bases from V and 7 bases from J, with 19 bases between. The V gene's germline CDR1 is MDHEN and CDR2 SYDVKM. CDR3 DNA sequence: TGTGCCAGCAGTTCCCAAACAGGGTCATGGCGTGGCTACACCTTC. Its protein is CASSSQTGSWRGYTF.

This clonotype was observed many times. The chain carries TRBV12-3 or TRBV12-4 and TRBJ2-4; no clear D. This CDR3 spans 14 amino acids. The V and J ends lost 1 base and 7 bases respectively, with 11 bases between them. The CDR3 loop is CASSLVDPMNIQYF. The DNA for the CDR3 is TGTGCCAGCAGTTTAGTAGACCCTATGAACATTCAGTACTTC.

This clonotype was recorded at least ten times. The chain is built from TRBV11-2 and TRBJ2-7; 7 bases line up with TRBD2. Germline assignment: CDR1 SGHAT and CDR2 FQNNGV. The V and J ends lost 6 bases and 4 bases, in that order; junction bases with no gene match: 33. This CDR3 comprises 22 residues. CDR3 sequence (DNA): TGTGCCAGCAGTCCATACCCAGCCCTGACTGGCGGGAGTAACGGCCTGGGGTACGAGCAGTACTTC. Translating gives CASSPYPALTGGSNGLGYEQYF.